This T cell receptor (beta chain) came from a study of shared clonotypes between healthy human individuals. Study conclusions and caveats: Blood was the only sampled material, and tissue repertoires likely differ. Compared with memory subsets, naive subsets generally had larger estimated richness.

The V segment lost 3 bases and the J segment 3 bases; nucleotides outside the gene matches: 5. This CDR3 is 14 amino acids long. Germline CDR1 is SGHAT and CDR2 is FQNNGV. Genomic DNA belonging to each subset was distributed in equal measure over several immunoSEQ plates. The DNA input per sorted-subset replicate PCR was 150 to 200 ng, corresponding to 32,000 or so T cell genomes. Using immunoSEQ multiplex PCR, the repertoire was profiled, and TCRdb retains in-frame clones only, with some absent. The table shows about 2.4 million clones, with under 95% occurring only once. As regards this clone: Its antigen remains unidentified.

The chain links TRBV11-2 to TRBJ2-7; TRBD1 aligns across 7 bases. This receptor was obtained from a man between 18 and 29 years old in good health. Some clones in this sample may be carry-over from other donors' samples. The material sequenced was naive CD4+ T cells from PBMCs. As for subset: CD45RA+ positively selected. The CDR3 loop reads CASSLGTAHYEQYF. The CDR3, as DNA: TGTGCCAGCAGCTTGGGGACAGCACACTACGAGCAGTACTTC.